This TCR beta chain was identified during a study of T cell responses to AZD1222 COVID-19 vaccine (dated by TCRdb to 2020 to 2022). For context, the study as a whole: Because spike-specific TCR depth and breadth did not differ between the two schedules, AZD1222 recipients who got a second dose at roughly 4 weeks were pooled with those who got a second dose at roughly 12 weeks. A total of roughly 240 trial participants underwent TCR sequencing, of whom 207 received two doses of AZD1222 and 26 received two doses of the MenACWY control vaccine. Trial participants were enrolled by age into 18-55, 56-69 and 70-plus year subgroups, with roughly 160, 29 and 62 TCR-sequenced participants respectively.

Broader findings and caveats from the paper: After two AZD1222 doses, spike-specific TCR breadth and depth were significantly higher than at day 0 and than in MenACWY recipients. In the small 56-69-year group, the increase in depth fell short of significance, most likely because of low power. Because no samples from the day 14 peak response were available, repertoires could be characterized only after the peak T cell response. Participants were mostly white British and included more females than males, and it was suggested by the authors that clonal diversity may have been underestimated. Conclusions about previously exposed vaccinees are limited because only a handful of AZD1222 recipients were SARS-CoV-2 seropositive at baseline. CD4 TCRs associated with the vaccine covered the entire spike protein, and the dominant responses were in regions 160-218 and 743-854. Reportedly, close to half of the unique spike-specific TCRs recognized epitopes lying outside the regions that are mutated in the B.1.351 and B.1.1.7 variants.

The CDR3 regions of human TCRbeta chains were analyzed by immunosequencing. The paper's data handling went like this. TCRs in the repertoires were compared against a reference library of SARS-CoV-2-specific TCRs that had been generated with the MIRA antigen-specificity platform. Breadth was defined as the fraction of unique TCRs that were SARS-CoV-2-associated, and depth was defined as the fraction of total T cells that were SARS-CoV-2-associated. Using the MIRA data, each spike-specific TCR was mapped to the spike region that the TCR reacts to and placed in a CD4 or CD8 class. Log10-transformed breadth and depth values were compared by one-way ANOVA with Sidak's multiple comparisons tests. TCRdb obtained this table from immuneACCESS and retained in-frame rearrangements with V and J assigned. These tables miss some clones; where compared with another copy, unresolved V genes account for less than half of the shortfall, and the remainder is unexplained. That table is the source of V, J and clone size, and D and trimming were worked out from the DNA. This sample has about 92,000 clones in its table, and about nine tenths of those were observed once. 7.5% of the sample goes to the ten largest clones.

With regard to this clone: Its specific antigen is unknown. No much larger clone exists at a distance of one base, and base qualities are not known.

In the paper's terms, the time point label means: baseline before first vaccination. Vaccinee samples were obtained from the UK trials COV001 and COV002, which included a single-blind randomized controlled phase 2/3 trial of AZD1222 (ChAdOx1 nCoV-19) in healthy adults. For TCRbeta chain sequencing, PBMC samples were collected from trial participants at day 0 and at day 28 after the second dose. This TCR was sampled from an adult in good health. Sequenced material: peripheral blood, taken on day 0 of AZD1222 vaccination.

The CDR3 region has the sequence CASSFIAGGPGEQYF. The nucleotide sequence is TGTGCCAGCAGCTTTATAGCGGGGGGCCCGGGGGAGCAGTACTTC. The V gene is TRBV7-2 and the J gene is TRBJ2-7, with TRBD2 matching 10 junction bases. As encoded in the germline V gene, CDR1 is SGHTA while CDR2 is FQGNSA. Clipping removes 3 bases from V and 7 bases from J, with 9 as the unmatched junction base count. The CDR3, cysteine through phenylalanine, is 15 amino acids long. Kept here is only the CDR3 DNA, which spans 45 bases and is read in frame from base 1.